This entry lists 25 T cell receptor beta chains sequenced from one sample in a study of Ad26.COV2.S vaccination and SARS-CoV-2 variants. Some clones are missing from TCRdb's copy, which holds only in-frame ones; the method was immunoSEQ multiplex PCR. The table has about 350,000 clones, about nine tenths seen once. Specified treatment: over 15 received Ad26.COV2.S at low or high dose, single or two shots; 5 received placebo; per-sample allocation not given. On day 63 after the first injection, vaccine and placebo recipients gave samples. The sequencing used peripheral blood, collected in a trial of Ad26.COV2.S vaccine versus placebo. All receptors derive from a person aged 18-60 years who received the Ad26.COV2.S COVID-19 vaccine or a placebo.

V and J are TRBV4-2 and TRBJ2-1, with 7 bases identical to TRBD2. CDR3 length: 17 residues. After removal of 0 bases from V and 2 bases from J, the junction contained 7 bases not matched to a gene. CDR1 and CDR2 (germline): LGHNA, YNFKEQ. CDR3: CASSQDISLAAYNEQFF. CDR3 DNA sequence: TGTGCCAGCAGCCAAGATATAAGTCTAGCGGCCTACAATGAGCAGTTCTTC.

The chain is built from TRBV6-1 and TRBJ2-7, with D possibly being TRBD1 (5 bases). The V end was cut by 0 bases, the J end by 1 base, with 16 bases between. CDR1 and CDR2 from the germline V gene are MNHNS and SASEGT. CDR3 length equals 17 residues. For the CDR3, the DNA is TGTGCCAGCAGTGAAGCGGAAGACAGACCAAGGTCCTACGAGCAGTACTTC. Amino acid sequence: CASSEAEDRPRSYEQYF.

In its sample, this clone was seen once. The rearrangement joins TRBV18 to TRBJ1-2, with D unresolved. The germline V gene encodes CDR1 KGHSH and CDR2 LQKENI. The CDR3 extends over 13 amino acids. V was pared by 0 bases and J by 8 bases, with 10 bases between. The CDR3 DNA sequence: TGTGCCAGCTCACCACCTACAGAGGAAGGCTACACCTTC. Amino acid sequence: CASSPPTEEGYTF.

The rearrangement uses TRBV29-1 and TRBJ2-7, with 12 bases that match TRBD2. CDR3 length: 16 residues. V lost 5 bases, J lost 2 bases, and 10 bases stayed unmatched. Germline-derived CDR1 and CDR2 are SQVTM and ANQGSEA. CDR3 DNA sequence: TGCAGCGTTAAGGGGGCACTAGCGGGAGGAGCCTACGAGCAGTACTTC. As protein: CSVKGALAGGAYEQYF.

This chain links TRBV28 with TRBJ2-7; D unresolved. V was clipped by 5 bases and J by 9 bases, with 17 bases between them. The CDR3 is made up of 13 amino acids. Germline loops: CDR1 MDHEN, CDR2 SYDVKM. In DNA form, the CDR3 reads TGTGCCAGCAGTACCACTCGACCCCCGTTGCAGTACTTC. It is translated as CASSTTRPPLQYF.

V and J are TRBV19 and TRBJ2-5, with TRBD2 matching over 15 bases. The germline V gene has CDR1 LNHDA and CDR2 SQIVND (reference sequence). The CDR3 loop spans 16 amino acids. V dropped 4 bases and J dropped 3; count of bases not matched to a gene: 3. The CDR3 reads CASSKGLAGGEETQYF. The CDR3 region has the DNA TGTGCCAGTAGTAAGGGACTAGCGGGAGGTGAAGAGACCCAGTACTTC.

This sequence joins TRBV28 and TRBJ2-7; D gene ambiguous. The CDR3 length is 13 residues. CDR1 and CDR2 (germline): MDHEN, SYDVKM. Trimming shortened V by 4 bases and J by 0 bases, and 7 bases separated the two germline ends. CDR3 in amino acids: CASSYPSSYEQYF. The CDR3 DNA is TGTGCCAGCAGTTACCCGAGCTCCTACGAGCAGTACTTC.

This clone appeared a single time. The chain couples TRBV30 to TRBJ1-2; 7 bases are a match to TRBD1. The germline CDR1 and CDR2 sequences are GTSNPN and SVGIG (reference sequence). This CDR3 contains 16 residues. Trimming removed 0 bases from V and 4 bases from J; junction bases left unmatched: 11. Here the CDR3 reads CAWSVNLAGGPYGYTF. In DNA form, the CDR3 reads TGTGCCTGGAGTGTAAACCTGGCAGGGGGACCCTATGGCTACACCTTC.

CDR3 sequence (DNA): TGTGCCAGCAGCCAAGATAACAGGGGTAATGAAAAACTGTTTTTT. It codes for CASSQDNRGNEKLFF. The chain combines TRBV3-1 (or the pseudogene TRBV3-2) with TRBJ1-4; 7 bases align to TRBD1. The ends lost 0 bases at V and 4 bases at J; junction bases unmatched: 2. Germline lookup yields CDR1 LGHDT and CDR2 YNNKEL (reference sequence). The CDR3 length is 15 residues.

This chain uses TRBV6-2 or TRBV6-3 with TRBJ1-1; D not resolved. The CDR3 is made up of 15 amino acids. V was cut by 0 bases and J by 6 bases, with 14 bases left in between. Germline lookup yields CDR1 MNHEY and CDR2 SVGEGT. CDR3 in amino acids: CASSYSKGGVSEAFF. The DNA for the CDR3 is TGTGCCAGCAGTTACTCAAAGGGCGGTGTCTCTGAAGCTTTCTTT.

This clone has a single count. The V gene is TRBV29-1, the J gene TRBJ2-2; D may be TRBD2 (6 bases). V lost 4 bases, J lost 1 base, and 10 bases lay in between. The CDR3 is 14 residues long. Germline V gene data show CDR1 as SQVTM and CDR2 as ANQGSEA. CDR3 sequence reads: CSVVGGRNTGELFF. CDR3 in DNA: TGCAGCGTTGTGGGAGGTCGGAACACCGGGGAGCTGTTTTTT.

V gene TRBV11-3 combines with J gene TRBJ2-2; 10 bases line up with TRBD2. J was trimmed by 4 bases and V by 3 bases; bases with no gene match: 11. CDR3 length equals 18 residues. The germline V gene has CDR1 SGHNT and CDR2 YENEEA. DNA for the CDR3: TGTGCCAGCAGCTTTGAACTAGCGGGAAGTTCGTGCACCGGGGAGCTGTTTTTT. It is translated as CASSFELAGSSCTGELFF.

In its sample, this clone was seen once. The V call is TRBV5-4, the J call TRBJ1-1, with D possibly TRBD1 on 6 matching bases. CDR3 length: 14 residues. From germline, CDR1 is SGHNT and CDR2 YYREEE (reference sequence). Trimming took off 4 bases at V and 4 bases at J, with 14 bases between the two ends. This CDR3 is CASSVTGTTTEAFF. The CDR3 nucleotides are TGTGCCAGCAGCGTCACCGGGACAACCACTGAAGCTTTCTTT. Using reference TRBV5-4 and TRBJ1-1 for the parts outside the CDR3, the full variable domain is ETGVTQSPTHLIKTRGQQVTLRCSSQSGHNTVSWYQQALGQGPQFIFQYYREEENGRGNFPPRFSGLQFPNYSSELNVNALELDDSALYLCASSVTGTTTEAFFGQGTRLTVV.

The V call is TRBV6-2 or TRBV6-3, the J call TRBJ2-5; 8 bases are a match to TRBD1. The V gene's germline CDR1 is MNHEY and CDR2 SVGEGT. Trimming took 4 bases from V and 1 from J; bases not matched to a gene: 2. This CDR3 comprises 14 residues. Here the CDR3 reads CASSSDRGQETQYF. DNA of the CDR3: TGTGCCAGCAGTTCCGACAGGGGCCAAGAGACCCAGTACTTC.

This clone was found once. V gene TRBV18 combines with J gene TRBJ2-1; 8 bases are a match to TRBD1. The J segment lost 3 bases and the V segment lost 2 bases, leaving 3 bases of the junction unmatched. The CDR3 spans 15 residues. CDR1 and CDR2 (germline): KGHSH, LQKENI. Here the CDR3 reads CASSPSTGDYNEQFF. The CDR3, as DNA: TGTGCCAGCTCACCATCGACAGGGGACTACAATGAGCAGTTCTTC.

The chain combines TRBV12-3 or TRBV12-4 with TRBJ1-2; D is perhaps TRBD1 (5 bases). This CDR3 is 12 amino acids long. Trimming took off 8 bases at V and 1 base at J, with 8 bases between the two ends. The CDR3, as DNA: TGTGCCAGCGCGGGGGTTAACTATGGCTACACCTTC. Its translation: CASAGVNYGYTF.

This chain connects TRBV5-6 to TRBJ1-1; D unresolved. CDR1 and CDR2 (germline): SGHDT, YYEEEE. V was trimmed by 0 bases and J by 2 bases, leaving 11 bases between them. The CDR3 totals 15 residues. Here the CDR3 DNA reads TGTGCCAGCAGCTTGGGGTATACAGTCAACACTGAAGCTTTCTTT. This sequence encodes CASSLGYTVNTEAFF.

J is TRBJ1-4 and V is TRBV5-1; 8 bases are a match to TRBD1. The CDR3 length is 15 residues. The ends lost 1 base at V and 8 bases at J; junction bases unmatched: 7. Germline V gene lookup returns CDR1 SGHRS and CDR2 YFSETQ. The CDR3, as DNA: TGCGCCAGCAGCTTGCAGGGGGCGCCTGAGGAAAAACTGTTTTTT. Its translation: CASSLQGAPEEKLFF.

This clone was found once. This chain connects TRBV5-8 to TRBJ1-4, with D hard to call. The length of the CDR3 is 14 residues. Trimming shortened V by 5 bases and J by 4 bases, and 12 bases separated the two germline ends. CDR1 is SGHTS, CDR2 YDEGEE, per germline. The CDR3 spells CASSQDGLNEKLFF. The CDR3 DNA reads as TGTGCCAGCAGTCAGGACGGACTTAATGAAAAACTGTTTTTT.

This clone appeared once. This chain links TRBV27 with TRBJ1-1; TRBD1 matches 9 bases. Germline V gene lookup returns CDR1 MNHEY and CDR2 SMNVEV (reference sequence). J was trimmed by 10 bases and V by 0 bases; bases with no gene match: 6. CDR3 length: 14 amino acids. Written as DNA, the CDR3 is TGTGCCAGCAGTTTATCTCCGGGACAGGGCGGAGCTTTCTTT. Translation gives CASSLSPGQGGAFF.

This clone has just one count. The V call is TRBV4-2, the J call TRBJ2-4; D is possibly TRBD1 (6 bases). The V and J ends lost 2 bases and 6 bases respectively, with 14 bases between them. This CDR3 region has 15 residues. CDR1 is LGHNA and CDR2 is YNFKEQ in the germline V gene. The CDR3 bases are TGTGCCAGCAGCCAATACAGGGCTCTGGGAAACATTCAGTACTTC. This sequence encodes CASSQYRALGNIQYF.

This rearrangement joins TRBV19 to TRBJ2-7, with a possible D match to TRBD2 (6 bases). Germline assignment: CDR1 LNHDA and CDR2 SQIVND (reference sequence). The CDR3 contains 12 residues. The V end lost 4 bases, the J end lost 2 bases, and 6 bases lay between the germline ends. The CDR3 region is CASSSGAYEQYF. The CDR3 nucleotides are TGTGCCAGTAGTAGCGGGGCCTACGAGCAGTACTTC.

This clone occurred once. This chain's CDR3 is CASSLRGQEKLFF. The CDR3 region has the DNA TGTGCCAGCAGCTTAAGGGGGCAGGAAAAACTGTTTTTT. This chain links TRBV7-3 with TRBJ1-4; D possibly corresponds to TRBD1 (6 bases). The V and J ends lost 1 base and 8 bases respectively, with 8 bases between them. This CDR3 is 13 amino acids long. CDR1 SGHTA and CDR2 FQGTGA come from the germline V gene.

V and J are TRBV6-5 and TRBJ2-7, with D tentatively TRBD2 (7 bases). The V gene lost 7 bases and the J gene lost 3 bases, with 13 bases spanning the gap. Germline V gene data show CDR1 as MNHEY and CDR2 as SVGAGI. The CDR3 is made up of 13 amino acids. The CDR3 sequence: CASIGGARYEQYF. The CDR3 nucleotides are TGTGCCAGCATAGGGGGGGCTCGCTACGAGCAGTACTTC.

The chain couples TRBV5-1 to TRBJ2-5, with TRBD1 identical over 12 bases. Germline V gene sequence: CDR1 SGHRS, CDR2 YFSETQ. Trimming removed 4 bases from V and 1 base from J; junction bases left unmatched: 5. The CDR3 extends over 16 amino acids. CDR3 in DNA: TGCGCCAGCAGCATCGGGACAGGGGGCGGCCAAGAGACCCAGTACTTC. Its translation is CASSIGTGGGQETQYF.